Each of the 2 T cell receptor beta chains below was sequenced from the same sample in a study of blood T cell repertoires in COVID-19. Sequencing was performed with immunoSEQ multiplex PCR; in TCRdb, only in-frame clones are kept and a portion is missing. The sample lists some 120,000 clones, approximately 80% occurring once. The specimen was peripheral blood. These receptors originate from a woman aged 60-70 years with acute or convalescent COVID-19.

J is TRBJ1-2 and V is TRBV3-1 (or the pseudogene TRBV3-2); TRBD1 might be the D (5 bases). The CDR3 sequence is 15 residues long. CDR1 LGHDT and CDR2 YNNKEL come from the germline V gene (reference sequence). The germline V and J ends were trimmed by 0 bases and 8 bases, with 16 bases remaining between them. The CDR3 loop reads CASSQETRGVGGYTF. In nucleotides, the CDR3 is TGTGCCAGCAGCCAAGAAACCCGGGGGGTAGGGGGCTACACCTTC.

The chain joins TRBV5-1 to TRBJ1-4, with a tentative D call TRBD1 (5 bases). V lost 5 bases to trimming and J lost 3 bases, with 14 bases between them. CDR1 and CDR2 (germline): SGHRS, YFSETQ. The CDR3 runs to 15 residues. In DNA form, the CDR3 reads TGCGCCAGCAGTAGCCTGGGGCCCCCTAATGAAAAACTGTTTTTT. It encodes CASSSLGPPNEKLFF.